One sample yielded the 25 T cell receptor beta chains listed below, sequenced in a study of T cells in Graves' hyperthyroidism and ophthalmopathy. There were TCR beta CDR3 regions amplified from RNA transcripts. The HTBI primer set served for first-round RT-PCR of the TCR CDR3. TCRdb reprocessed the multiplex PCR reads via MiXCR and lists one record per CDR3 protein. Among a few hundred thousand distinct CDR3 sequences, 40% to 50% were seen once, and the ten largest hold about two fifths. Source material: peripheral blood or thyroid tissue (not recorded which). The receptor set was obtained from an adult woman with Graves' disease, either hyperthyroidism or ophthalmopathy (not recorded which).

This clonotype was seen only a few times. The chain carries TRBV7-9 and TRBJ2-5; 9 bases are a match to TRBD2. The CDR3 totals 15 residues. The V and J ends lost 5 bases and 4 bases, in that order; junction bases with no gene match: 8. Germline V gene sequence: CDR1 SEHNR, CDR2 FQNEAQ (reference sequence). CDR3 nucleotide sequence: TGTGCCAGCAGCCGCGGGAGGGCCAGGCGAGAGACCCAGTACTTC. This encodes CASSRGRARRETQYF. Together with reference TRBV7-9 and TRBJ2-5, the CDR3 gives the full variable domain: DTGVSQNPRHKITKRGQNVTFRCDPISEHNRLYWYRQTLGQGPEFLTYFQNEAQLEKSRLLSDRFSAERPKGSFSTLEIQRTEQGDSAMYLCASSRGRARRETQYFGPGTRLLVL.

The chain combines TRBV9 with TRBJ2-7; possibly TRBD1 or TRBD2 for D (6 bases each). Trimming stripped 0 bases from V and 7 bases from J, with 20 bases between. CDR1 and CDR2 from the germline V gene are SGDLS and YYNGEE. The CDR3 contains 16 residues. CDR3 in amino acids: CASSVEAKGGSGEQYF. The CDR3 DNA sequence: TGTGCCAGCAGCGTAGAGGCGAAGGGGGGTTCGGGGGAGCAGTACTTC.

The gene calls are TRBV11-2 and TRBJ1-4, with 9 bases aligning to TRBD1. V was pared by 5 bases and J by 7 bases, with 8 bases of the junction left unmatched. This CDR3 is built from 15 residues. CDR1 and CDR2 (germline): SGHAT, FQNNGV. CDR3 bases: TGTGCCAGCAGCAGCATACAGGGGGCCGGTGAAAAACTGTTTTTT. Encoded protein: CASSSIQGAGEKLFF.

This clonotype has at least ten counts. As DNA, the CDR3 is TGTGCCACCTCAGCGGGAGGCGTTCAAGAGACCCAGTACTTC. This translates into CATSAGGVQETQYF. The J gene is TRBJ2-5, the V gene TRBV6-2 or TRBV6-3; the match to TRBD2 covers 9 bases. Germline values: CDR1 MNHEY, CDR2 SVGEGT. With V trimmed by 10 bases and J by 2 bases, 8 bases remained unmatched. The CDR3 contains 14 residues.

This sequence joins TRBV7-2 and TRBJ1-1, with D perhaps matching TRBD1 (6 bases). Trimming left V 1 base short and J 1 base short, with 10 bases between. There are 15 residues in the CDR3. Germline CDR1 is SGHTA and CDR2 is FQGNSA. The CDR3 loop is CASSLGGAPNTEAFF. In DNA, the CDR3 is TGTGCCAGCAGCTTAGGGGGGGCGCCGAACACTGAAGCTTTCTTT.

This clonotype showed up just a few times. V usage is TRBV7-8 and J usage is TRBJ2-7; 9 bases are shared with TRBD2. With 3 bases clipped from V and 0 bases from J, the junction kept 18 bases outside the gene matches. The CDR3 sequence is 20 residues long. Per the germline V gene, CDR1 is SGHVS and CDR2 is FQNEAQ. The CDR3 region has the DNA TGTGCCAGCAGCTTTCCAGGAGAGACTAGCGGATGCTTTAGCTCCTACGAGCAGTACTTC. It yields the protein CASSFPGETSGCFSSYEQYF.

Worth noting for this clonotype: At one end the junction does not follow the germline gene, possibly because of a read error. V usage is TRBV20-1 and J usage is TRBJ1-2; D not certain. Germline loops: CDR1 DFQATT, CDR2 SNEGSKA (reference sequence). The CDR3 runs to 12 residues. The CDR3 coding sequence is TGCAGTGTTACAAGGGAGTCCTATAGCTACACCTTC. The encoded protein is CSVTRESYSYTF.

CDR3 sequence reads: CATSDLVHQETQYF. The CDR3 nucleotides read TGTGCCACCAGTGATCTTGTCCACCAAGAGACCCAGTACTTC. The chain couples TRBV24-1 to TRBJ2-5, with D unclear. The germline gives CDR1 KGHDR, CDR2 SFDVKD. Trimming pared 3 bases from V and 0 bases from J, leaving 7 bases between. This CDR3 comprises 14 residues.

The sample holds a few counts of this clonotype. The chain has TRBV6-5 and TRBJ1-1, with 8 bases lining up with TRBD1. Germline trimming cut 2 bases from V and 0 bases from J; bases unmatched to any gene: 8. CDR1 is MNHEY and CDR2 is SVGAGI in the germline V gene. This CDR3 is built from 17 residues. The CDR3 bases are TGTGCCAGCAGTTACCACGGACAGGGTAGGGTGAACACTGAAGCTTTCTTT. Translation: CASSYHGQGRVNTEAFF.

In this sample, this clonotype turned up many times. V and J are TRBV20-1 and TRBJ2-7, with no clear D. Germline V gene lookup returns CDR1 DFQATT and CDR2 SNEGSKA (reference sequence). Trimming stripped 0 bases from V and 3 bases from J, with 6 bases between. The length of the CDR3 is 12 residues. The CDR3 loop is CSARDPGYEQYF. CDR3 bases: TGCAGTGCTAGAGATCCAGGCTACGAGCAGTACTTC.

The chain uses TRBV7-2 and TRBJ2-7; 9 nucleotides line up with TRBD1. The CDR3 is 16 amino acids. The trim removed 5 bases at V and 3 bases at J, leaving 11 bases unmatched. Germline V gene sequence: CDR1 SGHTA, CDR2 FQGNSA. The CDR3 sequence is CASSEGQGLVGYEQYF. For the CDR3, the DNA is TGTGCCAGCAGCGAGGGACAGGGCTTGGTTGGCTACGAGCAGTACTTC.

Note on this clonotype: The junction does not match germline at one end; this may be a read error. The J gene is TRBJ2-5, the V gene TRBV7-4; the match to TRBD1 covers 11 bases. The CDR3 spans 10 residues. The V gene's germline CDR1 is SGHVT and CDR2 SQSDAQ. This chain's CDR3 is CASSLGTGGF. The CDR3 coding sequence is TGTGCCAGCAGTTTAGGGACAGGGGGCTTC.

The chain employs TRBV4-3 and TRBJ1-2, with a weak D call TRBD1 (5 bases). This CDR3 spans 17 amino acids. V was shortened by 1 base and J by 6 bases, with 21 bases between the two germline ends. Germline CDR1 reads LGHNA; CDR2 reads YSLEER. Here the CDR3 DNA reads TGCGCCAGCAGCCAAGGTACTACTAGGGGCAGGGAGAATGGCTACACCTTC. Protein product: CASSQGTTRGRENGYTF.

This clonotype has only one observation. The genes are TRBV5-6 and TRBJ1-4; 8 nucleotides match TRBD1. Germline CDR1 reads SGHDT; CDR2 reads YYEEEE. CDR3 length: 16 residues. J was trimmed by 7 bases and V by 1 base; bases with no gene match: 9. The CDR3 is CASSLMGQEDGEKLFF. In DNA form, the CDR3 reads TGTGCCAGCAGCTTGATGGGACAGGAGGATGGTGAAAAACTGTTTTTT.

V and J are TRBV10-1 and TRBJ1-1, with a possible D match to TRBD1 (6 bases). The CDR3 is 13 residues long. The germline V gene encodes CDR1 WNHNN and CDR2 SYGVQD (reference sequence). V gave up 6 bases and J gave up 1 base, with 9 bases separating them. The CDR3 here is CASSKTGNTEAFF. CDR3 in DNA: TGCGCCAGCAGCAAGACAGGGAACACTGAAGCTTTCTTT.

This clonotype has at least ten counts. The chain is built from TRBV12-3 or TRBV12-4 and TRBJ2-7; the D gene is possibly TRBD2 (6 bases). The length of the CDR3 is 15 residues. Trimming took 1 base from V and 5 from J, leaving 15 bases between them. The chain's CDR3 is CASSLVEGTKNEQYF. CDR3 DNA: TGTGCCAGCAGTTTAGTGGAGGGAACGAAGAACGAGCAGTACTTC.

This clonotype was seen ten or more times. The chain has TRBV6-5 and TRBJ1-2; 9 bases match TRBD1. Germline assignment: CDR1 MNHEY and CDR2 SVGAGI. V lost 4 bases to trimming and J lost 5 bases; unmatched junction nucleotides: 8. The CDR3 is 15 amino acids. The CDR3 DNA reads as TGTGCCAGCAGTTCGACTTCGGGGACAGGGTATGGCTACACCTTC. It specifies CASSSTSGTGYGYTF.

This clonotype was found many times. This chain links TRBV7-3 with TRBJ2-2; D remains ambiguous. This CDR3 spans 14 amino acids. The germline V and J ends were trimmed by 7 bases and 3 bases, with 12 bases remaining between them. Per germline, CDR1 SGHTA and CDR2 FQGTGA. CDR3 DNA sequence: TGTGCCAGCACCCCCGGAGCACACACCGGGGAGCTGTTTTTT. This sequence encodes CASTPGAHTGELFF.

This clonotype was seen a few times. The chain has TRBV11-3 and TRBJ2-7; D perhaps matches TRBD2 (5 bases). Germline loops: CDR1 SGHNT, CDR2 YENEEA. V lost 5 bases and J lost 6, with 11 bases in between. The CDR3 consists of 12 residues. Here the CDR3 reads CASSVYGGEQYF. The CDR3 region has the DNA TGTGCCAGCAGCGTTTACGGAGGCGAGCAGTACTTC.

This rearrangement joins TRBV10-2 to TRBJ2-2, with 10 bases aligning to TRBD1. This CDR3 has 14 amino acids. Germline V gives CDR1 WSHSY, CDR2 SAAADI. The junction had 5 bases not matched to a gene; V was cut back by 6 bases and J by 7 bases. The CDR3 is CASRRQGAGGELFF. CDR3 bases: TGCGCCAGCAGGCGACAGGGGGCAGGCGGGGAGCTGTTTTTT.

V is TRBV25-1 and J is TRBJ1-6; TRBD1 agrees at 8 bases. The CDR3 has 15 amino acids. J gave up 7 bases and V 6 bases, and 8 bases lay outside the gene matches. Germline assignment: CDR1 MGHDK and CDR2 SYGVNS. The CDR3 bases are TGTGCCAGCAGGGCTTCGGACAGGGCGAATTCACCCCTCCACTTT. This sequence encodes CASRASDRANSPLHF.

About this clonotype itself: At one of its ends the junction is not consistent with the germline gene, which may arise from a read error. The chain has TRBV29-1 and TRBJ2-5; possible D gene TRBD2, 6 bases. CDR1 and CDR2 from the germline V gene are SQVTM and ANQGSEA. This CDR3 is built from 14 residues. The CDR3 nucleotides read TGCAGCGTTGCAGATCGGGAGTTCCAAGAGACCCAGAACTTC. As protein: CSVADREFQETQNF.

This clonotype was counted only a few times. This chain uses TRBV7-9 with TRBJ1-2; D is perhaps TRBD1 (5 bases). This CDR3 spans 14 amino acids. Germline V gene sequence: CDR1 SEHNR, CDR2 FQNEAQ (reference sequence). V lost 5 bases and J lost 4, with 14 bases in between. CDR3 loop: CASSTRDAGYGYTF. For the CDR3, the DNA is TGTGCCAGCAGCACCAGGGATGCTGGCTATGGCTACACCTTC.

The rearrangement joins TRBV29-1 to TRBJ2-7, with 7 nucleotides matching TRBD1. The CDR3 sequence is 10 residues long. V gave up 8 bases and J gave up 6 bases; unmatched junction bases: 4. Per germline, CDR1 SQVTM and CDR2 ANQGSEA. In DNA, the CDR3 is TGCAGCTTGGGACAGAGCGAGCAGTACTTC. This translates into CSLGQSEQYF.

This chain connects TRBV2 to TRBJ2-3; 8 nucleotides agree with TRBD1. CDR1 and CDR2 from the germline V gene are SNHLY and FYNNEI. This CDR3 comprises 14 residues. Losses at the gene ends were 6 bases for V and 3 bases for J; bases not matched to a gene: 5. The CDR3 loop reads CASRDRVLTDTQYF. In DNA form, the CDR3 reads TGTGCCAGCAGGGACAGGGTACTAACAGATACGCAGTATTTT.